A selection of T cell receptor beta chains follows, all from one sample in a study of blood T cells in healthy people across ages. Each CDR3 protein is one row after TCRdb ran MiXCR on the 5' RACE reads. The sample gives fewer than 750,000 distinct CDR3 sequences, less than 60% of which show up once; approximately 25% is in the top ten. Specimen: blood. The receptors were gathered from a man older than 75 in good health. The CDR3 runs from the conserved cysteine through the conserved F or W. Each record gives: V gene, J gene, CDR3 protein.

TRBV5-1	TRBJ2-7	CASSSSGTGLWEQYF
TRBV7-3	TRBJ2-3	CASSPGLGSTDTQYF
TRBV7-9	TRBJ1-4	CASSGDKDEKLFF
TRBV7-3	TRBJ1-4	CASSSRPNEKLFF
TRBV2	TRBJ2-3	CAGRQGARTDTQYF
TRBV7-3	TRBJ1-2	CASSPMGAGTNGYTF
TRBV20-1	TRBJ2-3	CSARSSGRGVRTDTQYF
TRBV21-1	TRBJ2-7	CASSTGTGESYEQYF
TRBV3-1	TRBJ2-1	CASSQDRDYYNEQFF
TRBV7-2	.	CASSLLVGSYEQYF
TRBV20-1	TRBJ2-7	CSAGAPSASSYEQYF
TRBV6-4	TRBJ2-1	CASSPLAGAFNEQFF
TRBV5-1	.	CASSLLPGLLYEQYF
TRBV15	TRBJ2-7	CATSRATGPFYEQYF
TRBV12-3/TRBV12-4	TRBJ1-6	CASTPGLNNSPLHF
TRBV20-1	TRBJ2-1	CSARDPSGRFHEQFF
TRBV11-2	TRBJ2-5	CASSLAGGRYYNEQYF